This paragraph reports one T cell receptor (beta chain). The data are from a study of blood T cell repertoires in COVID-19. As for the study in general: Some COVID-19 samples were acute and others convalescent; all came from the United States, Italy and Spain. From T cells, B-cell-depleted T cells, or PBMCs came the material, which was cDNA or gDNA.

TCRdb's copy holds only in-frame clones and misses some; the assay was immunoSEQ multiplex PCR. The table has some 190,000 clones, about four fifths seen once; the top ten hold roughly a tenth. Material: peripheral blood. This receptor was identified in an elderly woman with active or convalescent COVID-19.

CDR3 nucleotides: TGTGCCAGCAGCTTGGGACTAGCTTCCGAGACCCAGTACTTC. Protein product: CASSLGLASETQYF. The rearrangement links TRBV7-9 to TRBJ2-5; TRBD2 agrees at 9 bases. J lost 5 bases, V lost 3 bases, and 4 bases had no gene match. Germline-derived CDR1 and CDR2 are SEHNR and FQNEAQ (reference sequence). The CDR3 has 14 residues.